Here is one TCR beta chain with its context. Its cognate antigen is unknown. The germline CDR1 and CDR2 sequences are WNHNN and SYGVQD (reference sequence). The trim removed 5 bases at V and 4 bases at J, leaving 7 bases unmatched. The CDR3 extends over 15 amino acids. TCRdb keeps only in-frame clones here, not all; method: immunoSEQ multiplex PCR. Among over 100,000 clones listed, about 95% were seen once. Surgery without prior neoadjuvant therapy was the treatment of the selected pancreatic ductal adenocarcinoma patients. The entry originates in a study of T cells in pancreatic ductal adenocarcinoma. Findings of the study overall: Tumor and blood clonality did not differ significantly, about 0.1 versus 0.07. Enrichment of CD45RO+ effector over naive T cells in tumors may bias clonality. The resected cohort was biased toward the minority with early-stage disease. Compared with tumor, blood showed more total productive templates and about 8.1-fold more clonotypes.

Sequencing input: PBMCs. This clonotype was obtained from a human donor with pancreatic ductal adenocarcinoma. The chain combines TRBV10-1 with TRBJ2-2, with 7 bases lining up with TRBD1. CDR3 loop: CASSRGGAGTGELFF. The CDR3 coding sequence is TGCGCCAGCAGTAGAGGGGGCGCGGGCACCGGGGAGCTGTTTTTT.